This TCR beta chain was profiled in a study of blood T cell repertoires in COVID-19. This clone was recorded once. Generated by immunoSEQ multiplex PCR, the TCRdb table keeps only in-frame clones and is missing some. Here the sample spans about 150,000 clones, approximately 81% being singletons. Sequencing used peripheral blood. The clonotype was recovered from a man aged 18 to 29 with active or convalescent COVID-19.

CDR3 in DNA: TGTGCCAGCAGCTCCGGGACAGGGGACGCCGGGGAGCTGTTTTTT. Translation gives CASSSGTGDAGELFF. The V call is TRBV11-3, the J call TRBJ2-2, with TRBD1 matching 10 bases. V trimming: 4 bases; J trimming: 6 bases; junction bases outside the gene matches: 5. This CDR3 has 15 residues. Germline loops: CDR1 SGHNT, CDR2 YENEEA.